The rows below give T cell receptor beta chains drawn from one sample of a study of cytomegalovirus exposure and HLA in healthy donors. Produced via immunoSEQ multiplex PCR; TCRdb's table is partial and in-frame only. This table holds about 56,000 clones, roughly 83% found once. Sequenced sample: PBMCs. Every receptor here comes from a man in his forties or fifties in good health and CMV-seronegative. Each CDR3 is given with its conserved first and last residue.

TRBV5-6	TRBJ2-1	CASSPYGTGGRSYNEQFF
TRBV10-3	TRBJ1-3	CAISERPDTSSGNTIYF
TRBV5-4	TRBJ1-1	CASSGGQGWNTEAFF
TRBV19	TRBJ1-5	CASSTRGGRTNNF
TRBV5-8	TRBJ2-2	CASSGRTLIDTGELFF
TRBV2	TRBJ1-1	CASRLSTTEAFF
TRBV19	TRBJ1-1	CASARGSGTEAFF
TRBV2	TRBJ1-4	CASREASGANEKLFF
TRBV27	TRBJ1-2	CASSTRQGQDGYTF
TRBV7-2	TRBJ1-6	CASSQPTGGNSPLHF
TRBV5-5	TRBJ1-3	CASRGHKDGNTIYF
TRBV5-1	TRBJ2-2	CASSRGANTGELFF
TRBV9	TRBJ2-7	CASSPGGSSYEQYF
TRBV5-1	TRBJ1-1	CASSHLQGVGFAEAFF
TRBV6-1	TRBJ1-2	CASSERANYGYTF
TRBV11-3	TRBJ2-1	CASSLLGSGGAGNEQFF
TRBV18	TRBJ1-2	CASSPSTGNNYGYTF
TRBV2	TRBJ2-7	CASGALGGEYEQYF